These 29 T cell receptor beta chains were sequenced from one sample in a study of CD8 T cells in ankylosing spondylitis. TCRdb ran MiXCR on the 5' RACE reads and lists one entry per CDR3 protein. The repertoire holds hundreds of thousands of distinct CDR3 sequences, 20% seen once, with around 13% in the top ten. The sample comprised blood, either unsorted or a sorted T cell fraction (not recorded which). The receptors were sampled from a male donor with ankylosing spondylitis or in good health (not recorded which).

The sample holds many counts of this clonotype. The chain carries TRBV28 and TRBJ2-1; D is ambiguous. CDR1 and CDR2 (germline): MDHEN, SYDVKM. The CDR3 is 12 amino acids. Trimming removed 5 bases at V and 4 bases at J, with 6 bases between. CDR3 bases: TGTGCCAGCAGTCCAAATTACAATGAGCAGTTCTTC. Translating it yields CASSPNYNEQFF.

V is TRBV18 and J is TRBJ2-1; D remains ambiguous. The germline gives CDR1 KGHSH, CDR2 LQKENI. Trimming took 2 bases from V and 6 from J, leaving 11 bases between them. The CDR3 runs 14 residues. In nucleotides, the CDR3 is TGTGCCAGCTCACCAGACCTTGAGCCCAATGAGCAGTTCTTC. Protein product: CASSPDLEPNEQFF. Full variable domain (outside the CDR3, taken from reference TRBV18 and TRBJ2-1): NAGVMQNPRHLVRRRGQEARLRCSPMKGHSHVYWYRQLPEEGLKFMVYLQKENIIDESGMPKERFSAEFPKEGPSILRIQQVVRGDSAAYFCASSPDLEPNEQFFGPGTRLTVL.

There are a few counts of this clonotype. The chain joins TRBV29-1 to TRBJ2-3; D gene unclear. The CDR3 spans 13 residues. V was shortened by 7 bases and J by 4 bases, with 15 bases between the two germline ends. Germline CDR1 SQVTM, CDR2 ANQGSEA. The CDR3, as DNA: TGCAGCGAGGGCCGGGTAAATTCAGATACGCAGTATTTT. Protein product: CSEGRVNSDTQYF.

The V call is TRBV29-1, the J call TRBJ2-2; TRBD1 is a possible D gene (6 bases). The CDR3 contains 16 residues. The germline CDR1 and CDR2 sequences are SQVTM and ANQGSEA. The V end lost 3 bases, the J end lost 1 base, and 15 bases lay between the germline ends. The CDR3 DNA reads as TGCAGCGTTGAGGGCAGGGGAGACAAGAACACCGGGGAGCTGTTTTTT. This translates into CSVEGRGDKNTGELFF.

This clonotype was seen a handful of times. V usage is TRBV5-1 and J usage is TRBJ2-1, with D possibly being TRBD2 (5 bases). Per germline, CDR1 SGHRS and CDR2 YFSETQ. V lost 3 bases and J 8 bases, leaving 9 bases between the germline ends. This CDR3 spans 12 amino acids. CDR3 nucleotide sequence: TGCGCCAGCAGCTCGGGGTGGTATGAGCAGTTCTTC. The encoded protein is CASSSGWYEQFF.

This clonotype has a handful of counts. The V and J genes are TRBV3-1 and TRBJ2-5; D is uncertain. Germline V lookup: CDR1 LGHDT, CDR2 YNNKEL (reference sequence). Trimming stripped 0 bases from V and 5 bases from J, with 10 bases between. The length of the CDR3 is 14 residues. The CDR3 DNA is TGTGCCAGCAGCCAAGAGTCCTATCTCGAGACCCAGTACTTC. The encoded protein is CASSQESYLETQYF.

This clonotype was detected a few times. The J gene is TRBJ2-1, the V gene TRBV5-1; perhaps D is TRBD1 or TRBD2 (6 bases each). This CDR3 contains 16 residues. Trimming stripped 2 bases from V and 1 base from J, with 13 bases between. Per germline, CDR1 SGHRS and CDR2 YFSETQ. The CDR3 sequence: CASSFTGGQSYNEQFF. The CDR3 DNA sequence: TGCGCCAGCAGCTTTACCGGGGGACAATCCTACAATGAGCAGTTCTTC.

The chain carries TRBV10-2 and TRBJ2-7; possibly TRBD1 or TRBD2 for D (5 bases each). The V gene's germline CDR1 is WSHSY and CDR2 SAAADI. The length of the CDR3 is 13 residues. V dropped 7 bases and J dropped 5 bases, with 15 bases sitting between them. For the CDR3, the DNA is TGCGCCAGCACGGGACGGAATGGGGACGAGCAGTACTTC. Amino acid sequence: CASTGRNGDEQYF.

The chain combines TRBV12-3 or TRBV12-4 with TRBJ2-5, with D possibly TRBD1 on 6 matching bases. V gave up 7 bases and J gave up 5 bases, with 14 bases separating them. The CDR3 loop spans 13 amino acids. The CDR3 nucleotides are TGTGCCAGCACCGACCAGGGGCTGGAGACCCAGTACTTC. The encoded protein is CASTDQGLETQYF.

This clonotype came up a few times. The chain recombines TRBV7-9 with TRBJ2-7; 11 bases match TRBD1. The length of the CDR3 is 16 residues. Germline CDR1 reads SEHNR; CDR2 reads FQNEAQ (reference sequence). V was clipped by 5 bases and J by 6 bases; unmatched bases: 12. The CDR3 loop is CASSPPGQGDLGEQYF. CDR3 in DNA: TGTGCCAGCAGCCCGCCGGGACAGGGGGACTTGGGCGAGCAGTACTTC.

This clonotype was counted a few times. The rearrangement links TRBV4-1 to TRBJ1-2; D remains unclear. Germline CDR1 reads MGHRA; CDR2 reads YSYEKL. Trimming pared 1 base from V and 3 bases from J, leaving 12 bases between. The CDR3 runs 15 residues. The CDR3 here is CASSQVLSHYYGYTF. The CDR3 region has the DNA TGCGCCAGCAGCCAAGTCCTTTCACATTACTATGGCTACACCTTC.

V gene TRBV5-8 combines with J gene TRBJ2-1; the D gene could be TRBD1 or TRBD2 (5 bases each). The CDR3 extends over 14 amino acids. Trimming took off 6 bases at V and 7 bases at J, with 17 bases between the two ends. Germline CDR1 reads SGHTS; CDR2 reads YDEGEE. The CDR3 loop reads CASTIRRDPNEQFF. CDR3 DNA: TGTGCCAGCACCATCCGCAGGGACCCTAATGAGCAGTTCTTC. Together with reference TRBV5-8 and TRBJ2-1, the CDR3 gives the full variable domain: EAGVTQSPTHLIKTRGQQATLRCSPISGHTSVYWYQQALGLGLQFLLWYDEGEERNRGNFPPRFSGRQFPNYSSELNVNALELEDSALYLCASTIRRDPNEQFFGPGTRLTVL.

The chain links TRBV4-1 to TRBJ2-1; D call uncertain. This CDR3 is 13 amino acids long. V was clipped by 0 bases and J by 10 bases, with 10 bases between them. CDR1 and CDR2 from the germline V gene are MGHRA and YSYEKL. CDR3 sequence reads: CASSQDGWSEQFF. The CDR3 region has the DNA TGCGCCAGCAGCCAAGACGGGTGGTCCGAGCAGTTCTTC.

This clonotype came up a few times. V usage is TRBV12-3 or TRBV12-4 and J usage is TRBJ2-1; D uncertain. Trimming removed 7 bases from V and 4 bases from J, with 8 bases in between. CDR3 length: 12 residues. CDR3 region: CASTDLYNEQFF. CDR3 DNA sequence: TGTGCCAGCACGGACCTGTACAATGAGCAGTTCTTC.

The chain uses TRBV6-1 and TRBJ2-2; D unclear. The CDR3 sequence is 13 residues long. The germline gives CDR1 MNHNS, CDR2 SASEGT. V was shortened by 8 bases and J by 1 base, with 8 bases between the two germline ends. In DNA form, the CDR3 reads TGTGCCAGCTCTTGGTTGAACACCGGGGAGCTGTTTTTT. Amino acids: CASSWLNTGELFF.

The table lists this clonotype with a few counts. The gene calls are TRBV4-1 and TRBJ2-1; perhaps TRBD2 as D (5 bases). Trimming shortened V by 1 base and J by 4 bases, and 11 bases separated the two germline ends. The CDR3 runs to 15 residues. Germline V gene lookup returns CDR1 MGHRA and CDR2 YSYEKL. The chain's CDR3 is CASSQGRTGYNEQFF. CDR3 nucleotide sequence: TGCGCCAGCAGCCAAGGGAGGACGGGATACAATGAGCAGTTCTTC.

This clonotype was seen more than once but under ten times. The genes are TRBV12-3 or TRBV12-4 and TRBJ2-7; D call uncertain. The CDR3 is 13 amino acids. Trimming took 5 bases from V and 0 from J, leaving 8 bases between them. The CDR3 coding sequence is TGTGCCAGCAGTACAGCCTACTCCTACGAGCAGTACTTC. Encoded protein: CASSTAYSYEQYF.

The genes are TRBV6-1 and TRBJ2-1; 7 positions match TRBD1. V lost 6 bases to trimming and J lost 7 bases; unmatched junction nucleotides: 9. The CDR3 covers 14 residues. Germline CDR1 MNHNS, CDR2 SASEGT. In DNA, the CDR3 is TGTGCCAGCAGCCCGCACGAGGGGGCAAATGAGCAGTTCTTC. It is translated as CASSPHEGANEQFF.

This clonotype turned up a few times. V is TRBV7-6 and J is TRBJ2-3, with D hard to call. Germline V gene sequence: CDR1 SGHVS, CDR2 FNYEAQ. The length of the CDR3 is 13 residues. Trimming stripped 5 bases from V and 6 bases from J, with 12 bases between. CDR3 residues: CASSGFSGDTQYF. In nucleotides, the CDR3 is TGTGCCAGCAGCGGATTTAGTGGGGATACGCAGTATTTT. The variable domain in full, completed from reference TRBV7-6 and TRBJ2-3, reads GAGVSQSPRYKVTKRGQDVALRCDPISGHVSLYWYRQALGQGPEFLTYFNYEAQQDKSGLPNDRFSAERPEGSISTLTIQRTEQRDSAMYRCASSGFSGDTQYFGPGTRLTVL.

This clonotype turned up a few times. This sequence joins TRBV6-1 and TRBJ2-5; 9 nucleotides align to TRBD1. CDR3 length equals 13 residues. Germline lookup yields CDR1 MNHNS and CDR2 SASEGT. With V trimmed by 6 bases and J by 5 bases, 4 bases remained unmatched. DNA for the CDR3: TGTGCCAGCAGCACAGGGGGCTGGGAGACCCAGTACTTC. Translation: CASSTGGWETQYF.

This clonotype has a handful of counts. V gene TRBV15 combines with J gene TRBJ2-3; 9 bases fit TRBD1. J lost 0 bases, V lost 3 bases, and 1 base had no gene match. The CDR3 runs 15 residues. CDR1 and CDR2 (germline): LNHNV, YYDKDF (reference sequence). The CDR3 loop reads CATSRGQGSTDTQYF. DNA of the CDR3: TGTGCCACCAGCAGGGGACAGGGAAGCACAGATACGCAGTATTTT.

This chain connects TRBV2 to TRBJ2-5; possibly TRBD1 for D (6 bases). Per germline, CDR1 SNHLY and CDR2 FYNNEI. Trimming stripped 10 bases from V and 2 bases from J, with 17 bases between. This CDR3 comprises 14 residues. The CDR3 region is CAKDRDTLQETQYF. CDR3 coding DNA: TGTGCCAAGGACCGGGACACGCTACAAGAGACCCAGTACTTC.

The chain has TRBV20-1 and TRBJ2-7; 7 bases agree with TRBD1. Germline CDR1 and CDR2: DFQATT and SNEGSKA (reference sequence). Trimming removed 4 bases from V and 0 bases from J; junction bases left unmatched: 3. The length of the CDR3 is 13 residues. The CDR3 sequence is CSATRDSSYEQYF. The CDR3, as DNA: TGCAGTGCTACCAGGGACAGCTCCTACGAGCAGTACTTC.

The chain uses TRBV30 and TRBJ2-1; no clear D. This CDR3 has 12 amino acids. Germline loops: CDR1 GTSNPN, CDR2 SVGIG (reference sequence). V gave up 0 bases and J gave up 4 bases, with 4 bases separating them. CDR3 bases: TGTGCCTGGAGTGTTGGATACAATGAGCAGTTCTTC. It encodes CAWSVGYNEQFF.

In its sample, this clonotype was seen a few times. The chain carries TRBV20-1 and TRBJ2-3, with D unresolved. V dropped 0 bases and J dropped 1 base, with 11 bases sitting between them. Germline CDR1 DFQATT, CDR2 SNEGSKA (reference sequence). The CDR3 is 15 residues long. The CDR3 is CSARDFRARTDTQYF. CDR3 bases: TGCAGTGCTAGAGATTTCAGAGCTCGCACAGATACGCAGTATTTT.

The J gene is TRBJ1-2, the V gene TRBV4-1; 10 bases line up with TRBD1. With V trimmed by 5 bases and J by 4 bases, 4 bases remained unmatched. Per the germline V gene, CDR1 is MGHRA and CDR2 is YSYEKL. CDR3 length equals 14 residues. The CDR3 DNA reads TGCGCCAGCAGCGTGACAGGGGGCGTCTATGGCTACACCTTC. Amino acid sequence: CASSVTGGVYGYTF.

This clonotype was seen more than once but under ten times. As DNA, the CDR3 is TGCGCCAGCAGCCAAGATGCAGGGGGGTTTTGGAATGAGCAGTTCTTC. It translates to CASSQDAGGFWNEQFF. This chain links TRBV4-1 with TRBJ2-1, with D possibly matching TRBD1 (7 bases). Germline assignment: CDR1 MGHRA and CDR2 YSYEKL. This CDR3 is 16 amino acids long. V was cut by 0 bases and J by 7 bases, with 16 bases left in between.

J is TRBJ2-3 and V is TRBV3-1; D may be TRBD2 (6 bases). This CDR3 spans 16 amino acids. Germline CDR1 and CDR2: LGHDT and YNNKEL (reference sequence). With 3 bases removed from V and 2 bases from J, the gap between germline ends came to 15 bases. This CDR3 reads CASSHAGLALTDTQYF. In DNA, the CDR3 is TGTGCCAGCAGCCACGCAGGGCTAGCGCTCACAGATACGCAGTATTTT.

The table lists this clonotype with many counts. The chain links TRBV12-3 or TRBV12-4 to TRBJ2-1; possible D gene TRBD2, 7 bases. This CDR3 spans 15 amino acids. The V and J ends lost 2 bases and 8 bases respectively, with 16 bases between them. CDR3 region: CASSLPGGPFYEQFF. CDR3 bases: TGTGCCAGCAGTTTACCGGGGGGCCCGTTCTATGAGCAGTTCTTC.